This T cell receptor (beta chain) emerged from a study of PD-1 blockade in classical Hodgkin lymphoma. Time point meaning: cycle 4 day 1 (C4D1), after five to seven weeks of nivolumab. Autologous stem cell transplantation was followed by relapse in every patient, and brentuximab vedotin exposure varied. About this clone: Its antigen is not known.

Whole-study results and caveats: Newly diagnosed patients and complete responders had comparable diversity at baseline. Repertoire difference causes, possibly disease activity or prior therapy, remain undefined. A reduction in baseline TCR diversity was reportedly seen in newly diagnosed patients relative to healthy donors.

This CDR3 has 14 amino acids. V lost 10 bases to trimming and J lost 1 base; unmatched junction nucleotides: 6. CDR1 is MNHNS, CDR2 SASEGT, per germline. Assay used: immunoSEQ multiplex PCR; TCRdb lists only in-frame clones, some missing. The repertoire holds about 41,000 clones, with 55% to 70% as singletons. The clonotype was recovered from a human donor with classical Hodgkin lymphoma. This chain links TRBV6-1 with TRBJ2-3; 9 positions agree with TRBD2. The sequences come from peripheral blood mononuclear cells (PBMCs), collected before the fourth cycle of nivolumab. The CDR3 loop reads CATRRLAGTDTQYF. The CDR3 DNA reads as TGTGCCACCAGACGACTAGCGGGCACAGATACGCAGTATTTT.